Listed below are T cell receptor beta chains from one sample, sequenced in a study of long-term antiretroviral therapy in people with HIV. Profiling relied on immunoSEQ multiplex PCR, and the TCRdb table lists in-frame clones only, not all of them. The repertoire consists of tens of thousands of clones, with 80% occurring once and the leading ten covering 14%. Sequencing was performed on unsorted PBMCs, taken 2.9 years after starting antiretroviral therapy. All receptors derive from a woman in her twenties or thirties with HIV. CDR3s include the opening cysteine and the closing phenylalanine or tryptophan. The order of the fields is clone size, D gene, V gene, J gene, CDR3 DNA, CDR3 protein. The D gene is left open where the match is weak. Rows may omit the clone size; those that give it use once, few, many or a size class.

>NA|NA|TRBV14|TRBJ1-3
TGTGCCAGCAGCCTCGGGCGGAGCTCTGGAAACACCATATATTTT
CASSLGRSSGNTIYF
>NA|NA|TRBV19|TRBJ1-1
TGTGCCAGGGGTAAAGGGGCCTCGGCTGAAGCTTTCTTT
CARGKGASAEAFF
>NA|NA|TRBV5-1|TRBJ1-2
TGCGCCAGCAGCTTGGACAAGATCTATGGCTACACCTTC
CASSLDKIYGYTF
>NA|TRBD1|TRBV28|TRBJ1-2
TGTGCCAGCAGAAGACAGGGATCTGGCTACACCTTC
CASRRQGSGYTF
>once|TRBD1|TRBV11-2|TRBJ2-4
TGTGCCAGCAGCTCGCCGACAGGGAGTATCTTAGCCAAAAACATTCAGTACTTC
CASSSPTGSILAKNIQYF
>once|NA|TRBV19|TRBJ2-7
TGTGCCAGTAGTATCGGAAAGGGGAACTACGAGCAGTACTTC
CASSIGKGNYEQYF
>NA|NA|TRBV11-2|TRBJ1-2
TGTGCCAGCAGCTTAGGGCTAGGGAACTATGGCTACACCTTC
CASSLGLGNYGYTF
>few|NA|TRBV7-2|TRBJ1-2
TGTGCCAGCAGCTTAGCCCTAGCCCAAAACTATGGCTACACCTTC
CASSLALAQNYGYTF
>NA|NA|TRBV25-1|TRBJ2-4
TGTGCCAGCAGGGAATCGGGGGAAAACATTCAGTACTTC
CASRESGENIQYF
>few|TRBD1|TRBV9|TRBJ2-7
TGTGCCAGCAGCCTCAAGGGGACAGGGGATAACGAGCAGTACTTC
CASSLKGTGDNEQYF
>NA|NA|TRBV11-2|TRBJ2-5
TGTGCCAGCAGCCTGCTGGAGACCCAGTACTTC
CASSLLETQYF
>NA|NA|TRBV18|TRBJ1-5
TGTGCCAGCTCACCAAACTCCCCCGATCAGCCCCAGCATTTT
CASSPNSPDQPQHF
>NA|NA|TRBV18|TRBJ2-3
TGTGCCAGCTCACCAAGTAGGGGTACCACAGATACGCAGTATTTT
CASSPSRGTTDTQYF
>once|NA|TRBV9|TRBJ1-1
TGTGCCAGCAGCGTAGCTATTTCGGGATCAGGGAACACTGAAGCTTTCTTT
CASSVAISGSGNTEAFF
>NA|TRBD2|TRBV6-5|TRBJ2-2
TGTGCCAGCAGTTACGGGAGCGGGGGGGCCGCCGGGGAGCTGTTTTTT
CASSYGSGGAAGELFF
>NA|TRBD1|TRBV5-6|TRBJ2-7
TGTGCCAGCAGCTTTTGGGACAGGACGAATTCCGAGCAGTACTTC
CASSFWDRTNSEQYF
>NA|NA|TRBV9|TRBJ2-1
TGTGCCAGCAGTTCTCTCAGGGGCCCCTACAATGAGCAGTTCTTC
CASSSLRGPYNEQFF
>NA|TRBD1|TRBV7-3|TRBJ2-2
TGTGCCAGCAGCCAGGACAGGGTTAACACCGGGGAGCTGTTTTTT
CASSQDRVNTGELFF
>NA|TRBD1|TRBV15|TRBJ1-5
TGTGCCACCAGCAGAGATCGTCCAGGGGGCGATCAGCCCCAGCATTTT
CATSRDRPGGDQPQHF
>NA|TRBD1|TRBV18|TRBJ1-1
TGTGCCAGCTCAGAGCAACAGGGGACATTAAACACTGAAGCTTTCTTT
CASSEQQGTLNTEAFF
>NA|NA|TRBV5-6|TRBJ2-1
TGTGCCAGCAGCGATTACAATGAGCAGTTCTTC
CASSDYNEQFF
>NA|TRBD2|TRBV2|TRBJ2-1
TGTGCCAGCCGCCTAGCGGGGGGGTACAATGAGCAGTTCTTC
CASRLAGGYNEQFF
>medium-sized|NA|TRBV7-2|TRBJ2-7
TGTGCCAGCAGCTTAGGAGGGGGGATATACTACGAGCAGTACTTC
CASSLGGGIYYEQYF
>NA|TRBD2|TRBV4-1|TRBJ2-1
TGCGCCAGCAGCCAAGATCTTGGACTAGCCCCTGGGAATGAGCAGTTCTTC
CASSQDLGLAPGNEQFF
>NA|TRBD1|TRBV5-1|TRBJ1-6
TGCGCCAGCAGCTTGTGGGGACAGGGGCGCGTCACTTCACCCCTCCACTTT
CASSLWGQGRVTSPLHF
>NA|NA|TRBV5-8|TRBJ1-6
TGTGCCAGCAGATTTGACAGCGAACGAAATAATTCACCCCTCCACTTT
CASRFDSERNNSPLHF
>once|TRBD2|TRBV10-3|TRBJ2-5
TGTGCCATCAGTATGGGGGGGAGAGAGACCCAGTACTTC
CAISMGGRETQYF
>NA|TRBD1|TRBV30|TRBJ1-2
TGTGCCTGGACCCCACGGAGGGGGCAGGGCTACACCTTC
CAWTPRRGQGYTF
>NA|NA|TRBV6-1|TRBJ1-4
TGTGCCAGCAGTGTTCTCGGCGGATTTAATGAAAAACTGTTTTTT
CASSVLGGFNEKLFF
>NA|NA|TRBV7-3|TRBJ1-2
TGTGCCAGCAGCTTGGGGCCCGAGGGTGGCTACACCTTC
CASSLGPEGGYTF
>NA|TRBD1|TRBV28|TRBJ1-4
TGTGCCAGCAGCCTACTTCCTTCAGGTTTTGACAGGGTAATTGAAAAACTGTTTTTT
CASSLLPSGFDRVIEKLFF
>NA|NA|TRBV15|TRBJ2-7
TGTGCCACCAGCACCCAAAGGGCGATCACGACCTACGAGCAGTACTTC
CATSTQRAITTYEQYF
>NA|TRBD1|TRBV7-6|TRBJ2-1
TGTGCCAGCAGCTTATTGATAGACAGGGATGAGCAGTTCTTC
CASSLLIDRDEQFF
>NA|NA|TRBV7-6|TRBJ2-5
TGTGCCAGCAGCTCCCATGGACAGCAAGAGACCCAGTACTTC
CASSSHGQQETQYF
>NA|NA|TRBV11-2|TRBJ1-3
TGTGCCAGCAGCTTAGTTAGGGATTTACGAAACACCATATATTTT
CASSLVRDLRNTIYF
>NA|NA|TRBV5-4|TRBJ1-1
TGTGCCAGCAGCTCCGGCTCTGTTCTTGAAGCTTTCTTT
CASSSGSVLEAFF
>NA|NA|TRBV5-1|TRBJ2-2
TGCGCCAGCAGCTTTATACTATCAGCCACCGGGGAGCTGTTTTTT
CASSFILSATGELFF
>NA|TRBD2|TRBV4-2|TRBJ2-2
TGTGCCAGCAGCCAAGCCCCAGCGGGGGGCCTAAACACCGGGGAGCTGTTTTTT
CASSQAPAGGLNTGELFF
>NA|NA|TRBV30|TRBJ1-5
TGTGCCTGGACCCCGTCGGGCAATCAGCCCCAGCATTTT
CAWTPSGNQPQHF
>NA|NA|TRBV6-1|TRBJ2-3
TGTGCCAGCAAGAAGGATCCTAGCACAGATACGCAGTATTTT
CASKKDPSTDTQYF
>few|NA|TRBV2|TRBJ2-7
TGTGCCAGCAGTGAAGGGGGCAACGAGCAGTACTTC
CASSEGGNEQYF
>NA|NA|TRBV19|TRBJ2-2
TGTGCCAGTAGTATAGATTCCCCTCTTAACACCGGGGAGCTGTTTTTT
CASSIDSPLNTGELFF
>few|NA|TRBV19|TRBJ1-1
TGTGCCAGTCACGGCTCGCTGTGGCGCACTGAAGCTTTCTTT
CASHGSLWRTEAFF
>NA|NA|TRBV27|TRBJ1-1
TGTGCCAGCAGTTCCTTCGACAGTAACACTGAAGCTTTCTTT
CASSSFDSNTEAFF
>few|NA|TRBV2|TRBJ1-2
TGTGCCGGCCTGGGGGGATCTGGGGGCTACACCTTC
CAGLGGSGGYTF